The present entry profiles one T cell receptor beta chain with its context. The data stem from a study of T cells in Graves' hyperthyroidism and ophthalmopathy. Amplification targeted TCR beta CDR3 regions from RNA transcripts. The TCR CDR3 first-round RT-PCR relied on the HTBI primer set. One entry per CDR3 protein, called by TCRdb with MiXCR from the multiplex PCR reads. The sample lists hundreds of thousands of distinct CDR3 sequences, roughly 40% occurring once. Calling Graves' hyperthyroidism stable meant ophthalmopathy did not progress within 18 months. Clinical symptoms, serum thyroxine, TRAb, thyroid ultrasound and orbital computed tomography established diagnosis. Sequencing used blood. The receptor was isolated from a man younger than 30 with Graves' hyperthyroidism.

CDR3 DNA: TGCAGTGCTAGTGACAGAGAGACCCAGTACTTC. The encoded protein is CSASDRETQYF. The chain couples TRBV20-1 to TRBJ2-5, with a weak D call TRBD1 (5 bases). This CDR3 region has 11 residues. Trimming removed 3 bases at V and 4 bases at J, with 6 bases between. Germline CDR1 and CDR2: DFQATT and SNEGSKA (reference sequence).